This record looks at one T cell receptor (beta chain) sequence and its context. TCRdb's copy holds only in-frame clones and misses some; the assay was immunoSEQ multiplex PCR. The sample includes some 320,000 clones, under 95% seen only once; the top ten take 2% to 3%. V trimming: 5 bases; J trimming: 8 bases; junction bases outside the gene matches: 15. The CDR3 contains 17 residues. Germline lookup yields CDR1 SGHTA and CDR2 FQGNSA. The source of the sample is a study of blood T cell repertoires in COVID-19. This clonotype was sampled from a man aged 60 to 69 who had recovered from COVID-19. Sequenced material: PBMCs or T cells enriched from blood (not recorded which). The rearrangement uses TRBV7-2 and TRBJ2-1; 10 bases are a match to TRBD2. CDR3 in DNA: TGTGCCAGCAGCCTCCAATCAAGCGGGGGGGCCTCTTATGAGCAGTTCTTC. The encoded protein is CASSLQSSGGASYEQFF.